The source of this T cell receptor (beta chain) is a study of blood T cell repertoires in COVID-19. The data were produced by immunoSEQ multiplex PCR, yet TCRdb's version contains in-frame clones alone and is incomplete. The sample yields around 190,000 clones, over 75% seen once. The TCR sequence derives from a woman aged 18-35 years who had recovered from COVID-19. Material: PBMCs or T cells enriched from blood (not recorded which).

The CDR3 DNA sequence: TGTGCCAGCAGCTCTGATCCAGGGTTAGCTAACTATGGCTACACCTTC. This codes for CASSSDPGLANYGYTF. The chain recombines TRBV9 with TRBJ1-2; TRBD1 is a possible D gene (5 bases). The CDR3 totals 16 residues. Trimming cost V 4 bases and J 0 bases, with 16 bases left between them. CDR1 SGDLS and CDR2 YYNGEE come from the germline V gene. Full variable domain (missing parts from reference TRBV9 and TRBJ1-2): DSGVTQTPKHLITATGQRVTLRCSPRSGDLSVYWYQQSLDQGLQFLIQYYNGEERAKGNILERFSAQQFPDLHSELNLSSLELGDSALYFCASSSDPGLANYGYTFGSGTRLTVV.